The 16 T cell receptor beta chains presented below share a single source sample, sequenced in a study of shared clonotypes between healthy human individuals (dated by TCRdb to about 2020). The protocol used for the library was the immunoSEQ multiplex PCR assay. This immuneACCESS table, as held by TCRdb, lists in-frame sequences with V and J called but not all clones. Of the missing ones, under half trace to an unresolved V gene in checked studies; the others have no known cause. Across this sample there are around 1.1 million clones, with 77% seen only once. The top ten constitute about 0.94% of the sample. Sequences were obtained from memory CD4+ T cells from PBMCs. The cell subset or site label corresponds to: CD45RA-negative fraction. The receptor set was obtained from a man between 18 and 29 years old in good health. Some clones in this sample may be carry-over from other donors' samples.

The V gene is TRBV2, the J gene TRBJ1-1; D is unresolved. The germline CDR1 and CDR2 sequences are SNHLY and FYNNEI. Trimming left V 3 bases short and J 4 bases short, with 12 bases between. The CDR3 loop spans 14 amino acids. The CDR3 is CASSDRIGVTEAFF. The CDR3, as DNA: TGTGCCAGCAGTGACAGGATCGGAGTCACTGAAGCTTTCTTT.

In DNA form, the CDR3 reads TGTGCCAGCAGCTTAGAAGGGCGCACAGATACGCAGTATTTT. This gives the protein CASSLEGRTDTQYF. The chain has TRBV7-2 and TRBJ2-3; D is undetermined. This CDR3 has 14 residues. From germline, CDR1 is SGHTA and CDR2 FQGNSA. Trimming removed 1 base at V and 1 base at J, with 6 bases between.

This clone has a handful of counts. The chain has TRBV29-1 and TRBJ2-2, with no clear D. V lost 4 bases and J lost 4, with 7 bases in between. The CDR3 spans 12 residues. Germline values: CDR1 SQVTM, CDR2 ANQGSEA. The CDR3 DNA sequence: TGCAGCGTTGGGCGGTTCACCGGGGAGCTGTTTTTT. Amino acid sequence: CSVGRFTGELFF.

The chain carries TRBV7-9 and TRBJ2-2, with a possible D match to TRBD1 (6 bases). Between the trimmed V and J ends, which lost 5 bases and 7 bases, there was a span of 11 bases. The length of the CDR3 is 13 residues. CDR1 is SEHNR, CDR2 FQNEAQ, per germline (reference sequence). The CDR3 is CASSVRGYGELFF. DNA for the CDR3: TGTGCCAGCAGCGTAAGGGGGTACGGGGAGCTGTTTTTT.

There are a few counts of this clone. The chain has TRBV2 and TRBJ1-5; 7 bases are shared with TRBD1. V was clipped by 6 bases and J by 2 bases; unmatched bases: 4. CDR1 SNHLY and CDR2 FYNNEI come from the germline V gene. The CDR3 totals 14 residues. The CDR3 is CASRHDRGNQPQHF. In DNA, the CDR3 is TGTGCCAGCAGGCATGACAGGGGCAATCAGCCCCAGCATTTT. Supplemented by reference TRBV2 and TRBJ1-5, the full variable domain reads EPEVTQTPSHQVTQMGQEVILRCVPISNHLYFYWYRQILGQKVEFLVSFYNNEISEKSEIFDDQFSVERPDGSNFTLKIRSTKLEDSAMYFCASRHDRGNQPQHFGDGTRLSIL.

This clone occurred a few times. The chain couples TRBV9 to TRBJ1-5; unclear D gene. V was shortened by 4 bases and J by 7 bases, with 12 bases between the two germline ends. Germline values: CDR1 SGDLS, CDR2 YYNGEE. The CDR3 is 13 residues long. CDR3 amino acids: CASSPDGGQPQHF. The CDR3 DNA sequence: TGTGCCAGCAGCCCGGACGGAGGGCAGCCCCAGCATTTT.

This sequence joins TRBV19 and TRBJ2-5; D possibly matches TRBD1 or TRBD2 (5 bases each). Deletions cut 5 bases from V and 2 bases from J, with 18 bases between. The CDR3 loop spans 16 amino acids. The germline V gene has CDR1 LNHDA and CDR2 SQIVND (reference sequence). DNA for the CDR3: TGTGCCAGTAGTTACGGGGCCCGACGCGGGCAAGAGACCCAGTACTTC. Its translation is CASSYGARRGQETQYF.

The chain employs TRBV2 and TRBJ2-1; possibly TRBD1 for D (5 bases). Germline CDR1 reads SNHLY; CDR2 reads FYNNEI. V was clipped by 8 bases and J by 5 bases, with 13 bases between them. This CDR3 has 13 residues. The CDR3 DNA reads as TGTGCCAGCCTTGAGACAGAAAACAATGAGCAGTTCTTC. Its translation: CASLETENNEQFF.

The chain uses TRBV6-5 and TRBJ2-2; no definite D call. The germline V gene encodes CDR1 MNHEY and CDR2 SVGAGI. Trimming left V 11 bases short and J 0 bases short, with 16 bases between. This CDR3 has 15 residues. The CDR3 nucleotides read TGTGCCGCCAAATTATCGGGTTCGAACACCGGGGAGCTGTTTTTT. This codes for CAAKLSGSNTGELFF.

This chain uses TRBV28 with TRBJ1-3, with D tentatively TRBD1 (5 bases). The CDR3 is made up of 13 amino acids. The germline gives CDR1 MDHEN, CDR2 SYDVKM. V was shortened by 6 bases and J by 3 bases, with 9 bases between the two germline ends. CDR3 amino acids: CASSPQGGNTIYF. CDR3 nucleotide sequence: TGTGCCAGCAGCCCTCAGGGTGGAAACACCATATATTTT.

The chain couples TRBV5-1 to TRBJ1-6; D is unresolved. The CDR3 length is 14 residues. Trimming removed 2 bases from V and 7 bases from J, with 10 bases in between. Germline V gene data show CDR1 as SGHRS and CDR2 as YFSETQ. The CDR3 DNA is TGCGCCAGCAGCTTTTACAGCCTGAATTCACCCCTCCACTTT. It yields the protein CASSFYSLNSPLHF.

Here the CDR3 reads CASSPRVGFVETQYF. In nucleotides, the CDR3 is TGTGCCAGCAGCCCCCGCGTGGGATTCGTAGAGACCCAGTACTTC. This sequence joins TRBV7-9 and TRBJ2-5; unclear D gene. Germline assignment: CDR1 SEHNR and CDR2 FQNEAQ (reference sequence). Trimming cost V 5 bases and J 4 bases, with 17 bases left between them. This CDR3 is 15 amino acids long. Filled out from reference TRBV7-9 and TRBJ2-5, the complete variable domain reads DTGVSQNPRHKITKRGQNVTFRCDPISEHNRLYWYRQTLGQGPEFLTYFQNEAQLEKSRLLSDRFSAERPKGSFSTLEIQRTEQGDSAMYLCASSPRVGFVETQYFGPGTRLLVL.

The chain joins TRBV11-3 to TRBJ2-7; TRBD2 aligns across 14 bases. The CDR3 is 18 amino acids. Germline CDR1 reads SGHNT; CDR2 reads YENEEA. J was trimmed by 0 bases and V by 7 bases; bases with no gene match: 11. The CDR3 here is CASTETGGTSGSSYEQYF. The CDR3 DNA follows: TGTGCCAGCACCGAGACTGGGGGGACTAGCGGGAGCTCCTACGAGCAGTACTTC.

This sequence joins TRBV11-2 and TRBJ1-5; D unclear. The V and J ends lost 2 bases and 6 bases respectively, with 8 bases between them. The CDR3 sequence is 13 residues long. Germline lookup yields CDR1 SGHAT and CDR2 FQNNGV. In DNA, the CDR3 is TGTGCCAGCAGCTTATTTTTAGGTCAGCCCCAGCATTTT. Encoded protein: CASSLFLGQPQHF.

The J gene is TRBJ2-4, the V gene TRBV28; 8 nucleotides agree with TRBD1. The CDR3 runs 16 residues. Per the germline V gene, CDR1 is MDHEN and CDR2 is SYDVKM. Trimming removed 2 bases from V and 2 bases from J; junction bases left unmatched: 5. The CDR3 region is CASSLPGQGTKNIQYF. Written as DNA, the CDR3 is TGTGCCAGCAGTTTACCTGGACAGGGAACCAAAAACATTCAGTACTTC.

This clone was picked up one time. This chain uses TRBV25-1 with TRBJ1-2, with 7 bases fitting TRBD1. The V gene's germline CDR1 is MGHDK and CDR2 SYGVNS. With 6 bases clipped from V and 8 bases from J, the junction kept 6 bases outside the gene matches. The length of the CDR3 is 12 residues. The CDR3, as DNA: TGTGCCAGCAGGGAACAGGGGAAGGGCTACACCTTC. It yields the protein CASREQGKGYTF.